The next 20 T cell receptor beta chains were all read from a single sample in a study of Ad26.COV2.S vaccination and SARS-CoV-2 variants. Described treatment: 15 to 20 received Ad26.COV2.S at low or high dose, single or two shots; roughly five received placebo; per-sample allocation not given. Sampling was performed 63 days after the first vaccine or placebo injection. Libraries were prepared by immunoSEQ multiplex PCR; TCRdb keeps only in-frame clonotypes and omits some of them. The sample has roughly 700,000 clones, 89% seen once. The starting material was peripheral blood, obtained in a trial of Ad26.COV2.S vaccine versus placebo. The receptor set was obtained from a person aged 18-60 years who received the Ad26.COV2.S COVID-19 vaccine or a placebo.

The rearrangement uses TRBV7-7 and TRBJ2-5; D may be TRBD1 (6 bases). The CDR3 is made up of 15 amino acids. CDR1 SSHAT and CDR2 FNYEAQ come from the germline V gene (reference sequence). Trimming removed 1 base at V and 1 base at J, with 10 bases between. The CDR3 spells CASSLGGQRQETQYF. CDR3 sequence (DNA): TGTGCCAGCAGCTTAGGGGGGCAGCGCCAAGAGACCCAGTACTTC.

A few counts support this clone. V usage is TRBV27 and J usage is TRBJ1-2; D uncertain. From germline, CDR1 is MNHEY and CDR2 SMNVEV (reference sequence). The V end lost 0 bases, the J end lost 4 bases, and 9 bases lay between the germline ends. The CDR3 extends over 14 amino acids. The CDR3 protein is CASSLSDGSYGYTF. The CDR3 nucleotides are TGTGCCAGCAGTTTATCGGACGGAAGCTATGGCTACACCTTC.

The table lists this clone with a count of one. The chain joins TRBV5-1 to TRBJ2-7; 7 positions match TRBD2. V gave up 2 bases and J gave up 2 bases; unmatched junction bases: 7. In germline, CDR1 is SGHRS, CDR2 YFSETQ. This CDR3 is 15 amino acids long. The CDR3 sequence: CASSFGAGIAYEQYF. For the CDR3, the DNA is TGCGCCAGCAGCTTTGGAGCGGGAATTGCCTACGAGCAGTACTTC.

This chain joins TRBV6-2 or TRBV6-3 and TRBJ2-7; perhaps TRBD2 as D (6 bases). V was pared by 6 bases and J by 2 bases, with 14 bases between. In germline, CDR1 is MNHEY, CDR2 SVGEGT. This CDR3 has 14 residues. CDR3 sequence reads: CASSTGSYPYEQYF. CDR3 nucleotide sequence: TGTGCCAGCAGCACCGGGAGCTACCCCTACGAGCAGTACTTC.

V is TRBV3-1 (or the pseudogene TRBV3-2) and J is TRBJ1-2; 9 bases agree with TRBD1. The CDR3 has 14 amino acids. V was clipped by 4 bases and J by 2 bases; unmatched bases: 2. CDR1 and CDR2 (germline): LGHDT, YNNKEL (reference sequence). CDR3: CASSRDRANYGYTF. For the CDR3, the DNA is TGTGCCAGCAGCCGGGACAGGGCGAACTATGGCTACACCTTC.

The CDR3 nucleotides are TGTGCCACCAGCACCCGAAGGGTGGATGAGTCCTACGAGCAGTACTTC. It is translated as CATSTRRVDESYEQYF. The rearrangement uses TRBV15 and TRBJ2-7, with D uncertain. V was shortened by 4 bases and J by 1 base, with 17 bases between the two germline ends. Germline V gene data show CDR1 as LNHNV and CDR2 as YYDKDF (reference sequence). The CDR3 has 16 residues.

The rearrangement uses TRBV3-1 (or the pseudogene TRBV3-2) and TRBJ2-7; 10 nucleotides line up with TRBD1. Germline trimming cut 2 bases from V and 5 bases from J; bases unmatched to any gene: 6. The CDR3 contains 15 residues. The V gene's germline CDR1 is LGHDT and CDR2 YNNKEL (reference sequence). CDR3 sequence: CASSQMGQGSDEQYF. Written as DNA, the CDR3 is TGTGCCAGCAGCCAAATGGGACAGGGGTCCGACGAGCAGTACTTC.

This clone was counted only a few times. The chain couples TRBV30 to TRBJ2-5; tentatively, D is TRBD2 (5 bases). The V and J ends lost 4 bases and 5 bases respectively, with 8 bases between them. The CDR3 contains 11 residues. Germline V gives CDR1 GTSNPN, CDR2 SVGIG (reference sequence). The chain's CDR3 is CAWTSQETQYF. The CDR3 DNA follows: TGTGCCTGGACTAGCCAGGAGACCCAGTACTTC.

The rearrangement joins TRBV5-6 to TRBJ2-7; D not certain. Germline V gives CDR1 SGHDT, CDR2 YYEEEE. Trimming removed 1 base at V and 4 bases at J, with 6 bases between. The CDR3 spans 12 residues. The CDR3 spells CASSLKGYEQYF. The CDR3 region has the DNA TGTGCCAGCAGCTTGAAAGGATACGAGCAGTACTTC.

The V call is TRBV11-2, the J call TRBJ2-2, with no clear D. Germline loops: CDR1 SGHAT, CDR2 FQNNGV. Trimming shortened V by 6 bases and J by 8 bases, and 13 bases separated the two germline ends. This CDR3 has 13 amino acids. The CDR3 loop is CASRNGPLGELFF. The CDR3 region has the DNA TGTGCCAGCAGGAACGGGCCCCTAGGGGAGCTGTTTTTT.

V and J are TRBV7-9 and TRBJ2-7; possibly TRBD2 for D (5 bases). V dropped 2 bases and J dropped 5 bases, with 7 bases sitting between them. The V gene's germline CDR1 is SEHNR and CDR2 FQNEAQ (reference sequence). The CDR3 runs 12 residues. In nucleotides, the CDR3 is TGTGCCAGCAGCTTATCCGGGAACGAGCAGTACTTC. The encoded protein is CASSLSGNEQYF.

Turning to this clone: Relative to the germline gene, one junction end is altered; a read error may explain this. The chain links TRBV5-4 to TRBJ2-7, with D unclear. In germline, CDR1 is SGHNT, CDR2 YYREEE (reference sequence). The CDR3 is 11 residues long. CDR3 DNA sequence: TGTGCCAGCAGCTTGGGGGCCTCCTGGAACTTC. It is translated as CASSLGASWNF.

This rearrangement joins TRBV5-4 to TRBJ1-4, with D possibly matching TRBD1 (6 bases). The CDR3 covers 15 residues. The V gene lost 0 bases and the J gene lost 6 bases, with 12 bases spanning the gap. The germline V gene has CDR1 SGHNT and CDR2 YYREEE (reference sequence). CDR3 region: CASSLDQGQDEKLFF. For the CDR3, the DNA is TGTGCCAGCAGCTTGGACCAGGGGCAGGATGAAAAACTGTTTTTT.

The chain is built from TRBV19 and TRBJ1-5, with TRBD1 as a possible D gene (6 bases). The V end lost 11 bases, the J end lost 5 bases, and 19 bases lay between the germline ends. Germline-derived CDR1 and CDR2 are LNHDA and SQIVND (reference sequence). There are 14 residues in the CDR3. CDR3 sequence reads: CAVDPGGNYQPQHF. CDR3 bases: TGTGCCGTCGACCCCGGGGGCAATTATCAGCCCCAGCATTTT.

The J gene is TRBJ2-3, the V gene TRBV24-1, with 11 bases aligning to TRBD2. The V and J ends lost 5 bases and 7 bases, in that order; junction bases with no gene match: 10. CDR1 and CDR2 from the germline V gene are KGHDR and SFDVKD. The CDR3 loop spans 16 amino acids. The CDR3: CATSAPLAGVANTQYF. CDR3 sequence (DNA): TGTGCCACCAGTGCCCCACTAGCGGGAGTCGCGAATACGCAGTATTTT.

V gene TRBV5-1 combines with J gene TRBJ2-2; the match to TRBD1 covers 9 bases. Germline-derived CDR1 and CDR2 are SGHRS and YFSETQ. V gave up 3 bases and J gave up 4 bases; unmatched junction bases: 10. The CDR3 is made up of 17 amino acids. The DNA of the CDR3 is TGCGCCAGCAGCTCTACTACGACAGGGGGACTCACCGGGGAGCTGTTTTTT. This codes for CASSSTTTGGLTGELFF. The variable domain in full, with the rest retrieved from reference TRBV5-1 and TRBJ2-2, is KAGVTQTPRYLIKTRGQQVTLSCSPISGHRSVSWYQQTPGQGLQFLFEYFSETQRNKGNFPGRFSGRQFSNSRSEMNVSTLELGDSALYLCASSSTTTGGLTGELFFGEGSRLTVL.

The V and J genes are TRBV5-1 and TRBJ2-7; no clear D gene. The CDR3 is 14 amino acids. Germline-derived CDR1 and CDR2 are SGHRS and YFSETQ. V gave up 0 bases and J gave up 5 bases, with 12 bases separating them. Here the CDR3 DNA reads TGCGCCAGCAGCTTGGCTATGAGTCGGAACGAGCAGTACTTC. Translating gives CASSLAMSRNEQYF.

This clone came up once. The rearrangement joins TRBV4-2 to TRBJ2-3, with 10 bases identical to TRBD2. With 0 bases clipped from V and 5 bases from J, the junction kept 11 bases outside the gene matches. Germline loops: CDR1 LGHNA, CDR2 YNFKEQ. This CDR3 has 18 residues. The CDR3 here is CASSQDYRLAGVVDTQYF. As DNA, the CDR3 is TGTGCCAGCAGCCAAGATTACCGGCTAGCGGGAGTTGTAGATACGCAGTATTTT.

The V gene is TRBV4-1, the J gene TRBJ2-4, with TRBD1 matching 7 bases. V dropped 0 bases and J dropped 0; count of bases not matched to a gene: 2. CDR3 length: 16 residues. CDR1 is MGHRA, CDR2 YSYEKL, per germline. CDR3 sequence (DNA): TGCGCCAGCAGCCAAGAAAGGGGGCTAGCCAAAAACATTCAGTACTTC. It translates to CASSQERGLAKNIQYF.

The rearrangement links TRBV29-1 to TRBJ2-1; D assignment may be TRBD1 or TRBD2 (5 bases each). Trimming stripped 8 bases from V and 9 bases from J, with 14 bases between. CDR1 and CDR2 (germline): SQVTM, ANQGSEA. This CDR3 has 11 amino acids. In DNA form, the CDR3 reads TGCAGCCTGGTACTGGGGGTTGAGCAGTTCTTC. This gives the protein CSLVLGVEQFF.